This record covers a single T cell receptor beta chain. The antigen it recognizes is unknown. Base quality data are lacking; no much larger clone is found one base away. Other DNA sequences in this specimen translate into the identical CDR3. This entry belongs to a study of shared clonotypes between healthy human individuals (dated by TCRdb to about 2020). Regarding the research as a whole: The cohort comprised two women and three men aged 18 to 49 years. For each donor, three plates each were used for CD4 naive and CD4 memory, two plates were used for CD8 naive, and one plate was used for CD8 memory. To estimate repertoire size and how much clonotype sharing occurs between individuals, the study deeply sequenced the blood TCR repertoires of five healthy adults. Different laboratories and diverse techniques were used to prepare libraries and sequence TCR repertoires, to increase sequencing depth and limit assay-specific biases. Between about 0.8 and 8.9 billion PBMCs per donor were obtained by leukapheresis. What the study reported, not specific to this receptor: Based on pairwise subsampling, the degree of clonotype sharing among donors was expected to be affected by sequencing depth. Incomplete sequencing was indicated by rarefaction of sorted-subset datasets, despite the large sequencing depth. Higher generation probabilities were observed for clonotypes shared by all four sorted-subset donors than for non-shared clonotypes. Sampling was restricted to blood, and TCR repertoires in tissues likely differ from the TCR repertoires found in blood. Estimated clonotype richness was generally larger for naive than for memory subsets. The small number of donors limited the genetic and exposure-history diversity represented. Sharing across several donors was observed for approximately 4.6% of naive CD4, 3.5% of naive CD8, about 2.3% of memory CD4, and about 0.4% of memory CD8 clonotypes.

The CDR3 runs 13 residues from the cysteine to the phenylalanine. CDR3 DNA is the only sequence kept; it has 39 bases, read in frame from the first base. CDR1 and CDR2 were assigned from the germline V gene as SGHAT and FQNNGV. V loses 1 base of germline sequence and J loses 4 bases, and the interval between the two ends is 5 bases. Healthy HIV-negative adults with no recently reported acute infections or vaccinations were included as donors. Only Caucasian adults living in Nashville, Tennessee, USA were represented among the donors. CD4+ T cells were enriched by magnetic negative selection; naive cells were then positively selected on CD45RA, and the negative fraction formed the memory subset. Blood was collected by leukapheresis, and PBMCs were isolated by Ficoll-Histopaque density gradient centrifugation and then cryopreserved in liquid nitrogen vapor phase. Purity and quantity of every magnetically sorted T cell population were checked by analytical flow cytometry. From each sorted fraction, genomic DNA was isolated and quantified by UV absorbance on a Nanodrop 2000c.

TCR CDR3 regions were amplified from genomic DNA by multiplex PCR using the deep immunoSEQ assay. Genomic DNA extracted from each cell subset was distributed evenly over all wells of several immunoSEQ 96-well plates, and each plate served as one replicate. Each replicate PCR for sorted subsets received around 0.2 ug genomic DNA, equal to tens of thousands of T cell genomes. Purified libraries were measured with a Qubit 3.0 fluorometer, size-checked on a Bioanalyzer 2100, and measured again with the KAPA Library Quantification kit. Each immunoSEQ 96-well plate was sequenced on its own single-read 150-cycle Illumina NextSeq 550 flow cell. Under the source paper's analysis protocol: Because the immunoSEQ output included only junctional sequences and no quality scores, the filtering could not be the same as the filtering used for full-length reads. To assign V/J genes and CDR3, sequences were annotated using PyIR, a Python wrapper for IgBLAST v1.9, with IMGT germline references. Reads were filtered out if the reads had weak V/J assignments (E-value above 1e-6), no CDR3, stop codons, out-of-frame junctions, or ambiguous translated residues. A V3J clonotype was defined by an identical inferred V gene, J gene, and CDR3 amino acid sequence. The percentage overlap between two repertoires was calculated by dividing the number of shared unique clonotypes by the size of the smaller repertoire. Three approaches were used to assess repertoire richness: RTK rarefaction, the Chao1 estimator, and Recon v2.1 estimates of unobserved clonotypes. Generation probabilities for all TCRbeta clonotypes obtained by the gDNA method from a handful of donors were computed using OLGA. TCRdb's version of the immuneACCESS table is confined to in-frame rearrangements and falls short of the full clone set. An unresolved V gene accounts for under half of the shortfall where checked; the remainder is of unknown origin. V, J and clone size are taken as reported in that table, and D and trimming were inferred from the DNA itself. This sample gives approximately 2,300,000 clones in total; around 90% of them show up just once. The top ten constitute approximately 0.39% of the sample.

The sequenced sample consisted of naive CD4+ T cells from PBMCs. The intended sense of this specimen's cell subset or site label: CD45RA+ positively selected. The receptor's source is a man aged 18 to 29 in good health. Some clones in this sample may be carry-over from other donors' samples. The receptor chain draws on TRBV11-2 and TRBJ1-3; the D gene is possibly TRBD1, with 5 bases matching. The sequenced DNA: TGTGCCAGCAGCTTAGGGGGGGGAAACACCATATATTTT. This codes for CASSLGGGNTIYF. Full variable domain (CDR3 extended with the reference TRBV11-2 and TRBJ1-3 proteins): EAGVAQSPRYKIIEKRQSVAFWCNPISGHATLYWYQQILGQGPKLLIQFQNNGVVDDSQLPKDRFSAERLKGVDSTLKIQPAKLEDSAVYLCASSLGGGNTIYFGEGSWLTVV.